This T cell receptor beta chain was obtained from a study of CD8 T cells in Susac syndrome. RNA amounts of roughly 0.5 to 1 ug underwent reverse transcription with random hexamers. A multiplex approach, immunoSEQ multiplex PCR, amplified TCR beta CDR3 across 54 Vbeta and 13 Jbeta. TCRdb called the immunoSEQ multiplex PCR reads again in MiXCR, with one record for every CDR3 protein. The sample includes roughly 86,000 distinct CDR3 sequences, roughly 95% of them seen just once. After removal of 3 bases from V and 6 bases from J, the junction contained 4 bases not matched to a gene. Per germline, CDR1 MRHNA and CDR2 SNTAGT. This CDR3 spans 14 amino acids. For this clonotype: Its antigen is unknown.

Regarding the study as a whole: CD8+ clonal expansion in Susac was maximal in TEMRA cells and in active patients.

The sequence came from a human donor with Susac syndrome. The source material was CD8+ T cells from PBMCs. This chain uses TRBV6-4 with TRBJ2-1, with 8 bases identical to TRBD1. The CDR3 protein is CASSDRTGINEQFF. The DNA of the CDR3 is TGTGCCAGCAGTGATCGGACAGGGATCAATGAGCAGTTCTTC.